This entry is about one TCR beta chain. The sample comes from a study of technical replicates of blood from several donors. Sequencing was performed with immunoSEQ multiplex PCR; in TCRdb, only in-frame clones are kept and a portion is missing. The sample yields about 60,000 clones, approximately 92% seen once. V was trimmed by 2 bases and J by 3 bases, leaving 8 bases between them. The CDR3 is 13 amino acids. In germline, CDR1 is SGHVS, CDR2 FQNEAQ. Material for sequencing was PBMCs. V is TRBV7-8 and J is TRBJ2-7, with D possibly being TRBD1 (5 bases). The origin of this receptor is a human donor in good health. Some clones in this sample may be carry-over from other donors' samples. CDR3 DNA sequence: TGTGCCAGCAGCTTAAGGGGTAACTACGAGCAGTACTTC. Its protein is CASSLRGNYEQYF.